A single T cell receptor (beta chain) is shown here with its context. Its antigen is undetermined. CDR3 size: 15 residues. Germline V gives CDR1 SEHNR, CDR2 FQNEAQ (reference sequence). J lost 5 bases, V lost 4 bases, and 7 bases had no gene match. The data stem from a study of T cell responses to AZD1222 COVID-19 vaccine. Study overall: Second-dose intervals near 4 or 12 weeks were combined.

TCRdb's copy holds only in-frame clones and misses some; the assay was immunoSEQ multiplex PCR. The sample records approximately 94,000 clones, 88% being singletons. General study points: Nearly half of spike-specific TCRs reportedly go after variant regions that carry no mutations. Clonal diversity was possibly underestimated; the donors were predominantly white British and more often female. Sampling that yielded the repertoires occurred only after the peak T cell response.

Sequencing used peripheral blood, obtained on day 0 of AZD1222 vaccination. The chain carries TRBV7-9 and TRBJ1-4, with 7 positions matching TRBD1. The sequence was obtained from an adult in good health. CDR3 sequence: CASSWAAGGNEKLFF. In DNA, the CDR3 is TGTGCCAGCAGCTGGGCGGCAGGGGGGAATGAAAAACTGTTTTTT.